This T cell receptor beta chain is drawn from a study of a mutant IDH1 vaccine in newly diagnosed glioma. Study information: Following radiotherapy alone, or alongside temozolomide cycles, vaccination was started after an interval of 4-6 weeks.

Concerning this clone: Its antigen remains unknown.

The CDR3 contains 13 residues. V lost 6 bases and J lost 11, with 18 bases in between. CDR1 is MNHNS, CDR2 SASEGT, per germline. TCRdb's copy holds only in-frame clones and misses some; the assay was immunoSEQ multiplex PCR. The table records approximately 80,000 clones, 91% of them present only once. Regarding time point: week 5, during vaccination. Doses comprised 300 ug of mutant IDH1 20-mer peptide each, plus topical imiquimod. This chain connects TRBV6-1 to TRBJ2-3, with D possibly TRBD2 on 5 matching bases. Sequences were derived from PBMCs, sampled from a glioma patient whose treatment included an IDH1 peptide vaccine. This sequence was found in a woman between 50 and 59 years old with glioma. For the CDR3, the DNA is TGTGCCAGCAGCCCTGACCTGGCCGAGGGGCAGTATTTT. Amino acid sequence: CASSPDLAEGQYF.